A selection of T cell receptor beta chains follows, all from one sample in a study of T cells in Graves' hyperthyroidism and ophthalmopathy. TCRdb independently ran MiXCR on the multiplex PCR reads; one entry per CDR3 protein. The table includes some 570,000 distinct CDR3 sequences, about 15% detected once. The sequencing sample was made of blood. The receptors shown here come from a woman between 18 and 30 years old with Graves' ophthalmopathy. CDR3s include the opening cysteine and the closing phenylalanine or tryptophan. The order of the fields is CDR3 DNA, CDR3 protein, clone size, V gene, J gene, D gene. The D gene is left open where the match is weak. The size field is filled for only some rows; it gives once, few, many or a size class.

cdr3_nt: TGTGCCAGCAGCTTAGCGTACGAGACAGGGTGGCAGCCCCAGCATTTT
cdr3_aa: CASSLAYETGWQPQHF
clone_size: -
v_call: TRBV7-6
j_call: TRBJ1-5
d_call: TRBD1

cdr3_nt: TGTGCCACCAGCAGAGGGACCTACGAGCAGTACTTC
cdr3_aa: CATSRGTYEQYF
clone_size: -
v_call: TRBV15
j_call: TRBJ2-7
d_call: -

cdr3_nt: TGTGCCAGCAGCGTAGCTACTCGGACAGGGGGCGGCGGGGAGCTGTTTTTT
cdr3_aa: CASSVATRTGGGGELFF
clone_size: -
v_call: TRBV9
j_call: TRBJ2-2
d_call: TRBD1

cdr3_nt: TGTGCCACCAGTCGGGGGGGAAGCGGGAGCTCCTACAATGAGCAGTTCTTC
cdr3_aa: CATSRGGSGSSYNEQFF
clone_size: many
v_call: TRBV24-1
j_call: TRBJ2-1
d_call: TRBD2

cdr3_nt: TGTGCCATCAGTGCCCGGACAGGGGCATCCTACGAGCAGTACTTC
cdr3_aa: CAISARTGASYEQYF
clone_size: many
v_call: TRBV10-3
j_call: TRBJ2-7
d_call: TRBD1

cdr3_nt: TGTGCCAGCAGCTCCCTCGGGGCGGGGGGGCCTTCAGATACGCAGTATTTT
cdr3_aa: CASSSLGAGGPSDTQYF
clone_size: many
v_call: TRBV28
j_call: TRBJ2-3
d_call: TRBD2

cdr3_nt: TGTGCCAGTAAGGACAGGGCGGGGGCCAACGTCCTGACTTTC
cdr3_aa: CASKDRAGANVLTF
clone_size: few
v_call: TRBV19
j_call: TRBJ2-6
d_call: TRBD1

cdr3_nt: TGCGCCAGCAGCCCTCGACTAGGATGGAATGAGCAGTTCTTC
cdr3_aa: CASSPRLGWNEQFF
clone_size: few
v_call: TRBV4-1
j_call: TRBJ2-1
d_call: -

cdr3_nt: TGTGCCACCAGCAGAGATTACCCGGGACTAGCGGGGGTCTACAATGAGCAGTTCTTC
cdr3_aa: CATSRDYPGLAGVYNEQFF
clone_size: -
v_call: TRBV15
j_call: TRBJ2-1
d_call: TRBD2

cdr3_nt: TGTGCCAGCAGTTACAGGGCCGACTACGAGCAGTACTTC
cdr3_aa: CASSYRADYEQYF
clone_size: many
v_call: TRBV6-5
j_call: TRBJ2-7
d_call: -

cdr3_nt: TGTGCCAGCAGCCGGACAGGGCGAGCAGATGGCTACACCTTC
cdr3_aa: CASSRTGRADGYTF
clone_size: -
v_call: TRBV6-1
j_call: TRBJ1-2
d_call: TRBD1

cdr3_nt: TGTGCCAGCAGCAAAAGCTCGAGCACTGAAGCTTTCTTT
cdr3_aa: CASSKSSSTEAFF
clone_size: many
v_call: TRBV7-8
j_call: TRBJ1-1
d_call: -

cdr3_nt: TGTGCCTGGAGTGTACCTCCTCTGCAAAGCACTGAAGCTTTCTTT
cdr3_aa: CAWSVPPLQSTEAFF
clone_size: few
v_call: TRBV30
j_call: TRBJ1-1
d_call: -

cdr3_nt: TGTGCCTGGAGTGCGGCGGGCACTGAAGCTTTCTTT
cdr3_aa: CAWSAAGTEAFF
clone_size: many
v_call: TRBV30
j_call: TRBJ1-1
d_call: -

cdr3_nt: TGCAGTGCTAGAGATCTGACAGGGCCTCCCTACGAGCAGTACTTC
cdr3_aa: CSARDLTGPPYEQYF
clone_size: -
v_call: TRBV20-1
j_call: TRBJ2-7
d_call: TRBD1

cdr3_nt: TGTGCCAGCAGCGGTGGAGCGGGAGATTTGTCCGAGCAGTACTTC
cdr3_aa: CASSGGAGDLSEQYF
clone_size: few
v_call: TRBV9
j_call: TRBJ2-7
d_call: TRBD2

cdr3_nt: TGTGCCAGCAGTTCCCCGGACTACACAGATACGCAGTATTTT
cdr3_aa: CASSSPDYTDTQYF
clone_size: few
v_call: TRBV27
j_call: TRBJ2-3
d_call: -

cdr3_nt: TGTGCCAGCAGTGACCCCGGGAGGGCCATCGATACGCAGTATTTT
cdr3_aa: CASSDPGRAIDTQYF
clone_size: many
v_call: TRBV6-1
j_call: TRBJ2-3
d_call: TRBD2

cdr3_nt: TGTGCCAGCAGCTCCCAGAACAATGAGCAGTTCTTC
cdr3_aa: CASSSQNNEQFF
clone_size: many
v_call: TRBV11-2
j_call: TRBJ2-1
d_call: -

cdr3_nt: TGTGCCAGTAAAGGCAGGGGGGTGTCACCCCTCCACTTT
cdr3_aa: CASKGRGVSPLHF
clone_size: -
v_call: TRBV6-1
j_call: TRBJ1-6
d_call: TRBD1

cdr3_nt: TGTGCCAGCAGCTTCTTGGGACAGGGTTCCTACGAGCAGTACTTC
cdr3_aa: CASSFLGQGSYEQYF
clone_size: many
v_call: TRBV7-9
j_call: TRBJ2-7
d_call: TRBD1

cdr3_nt: TGTGCCAGCAGTTTATACGTCACCATTAGCAATCAGCCCCAGCATTTT
cdr3_aa: CASSLYVTISNQPQHF
clone_size: many
v_call: TRBV27
j_call: TRBJ1-5
d_call: -

cdr3_nt: TGTGCCAGCAGATCAGTGAGCTCTGGAAACACCATATATTTT
cdr3_aa: CASRSVSSGNTIYF
clone_size: -
v_call: TRBV11-2
j_call: TRBJ1-3
d_call: -

cdr3_nt: TGTGCCAGCAGATGGACAGGGGGTCGAACTGAAGCTTTCTTT
cdr3_aa: CASRWTGGRTEAFF
clone_size: -
v_call: TRBV28
j_call: TRBJ1-1
d_call: TRBD1

cdr3_nt: TGTGCCAGCAGCTCCGGGGGGGCCACAGCAGATACGCAGTATTTT
cdr3_aa: CASSSGGATADTQYF
clone_size: few
v_call: TRBV6-2/TRBV6-3
j_call: TRBJ2-3
d_call: TRBD2

cdr3_nt: TGTGCCAGCAGCCCGCCCGGGCGGGGGCTCTCCTACAATGAGCAGTTCTTC
cdr3_aa: CASSPPGRGLSYNEQFF
clone_size: -
v_call: TRBV7-2
j_call: TRBJ2-1
d_call: -

cdr3_nt: TGTGCCAGCAGTTATTTGGGGGACCCAATCTATGGCTACACCTTC
cdr3_aa: CASSYLGDPIYGYTF
clone_size: -
v_call: TRBV6-2/TRBV6-3
j_call: TRBJ1-2
d_call: -

cdr3_nt: TGTGCCAGCAGGGCCCAGGAAAAACTGTTTTTT
cdr3_aa: CASRAQEKLFF
clone_size: many
v_call: TRBV2
j_call: TRBJ1-4
d_call: -

cdr3_nt: TGTGCCAGCAGTGAAGACCGAGCGGGGATTAGCACAGATACGCAGTATTTT
cdr3_aa: CASSEDRAGISTDTQYF
clone_size: -
v_call: TRBV6-1
j_call: TRBJ2-3
d_call: TRBD2

cdr3_nt: TGTGCCAGCAGTTCCCGGGGGGGTTCGGGCAATCAGCCCCAGCATTTT
cdr3_aa: CASSSRGGSGNQPQHF
clone_size: many
v_call: TRBV12-3/TRBV12-4
j_call: TRBJ1-5
d_call: -

cdr3_nt: TGTGCCAGCAGTTTGGGCAGGGCCTATGGCTACACCTTC
cdr3_aa: CASSLGRAYGYTF
clone_size: medium-sized
v_call: TRBV11-2
j_call: TRBJ1-2
d_call: -

cdr3_nt: TGCGCCAGCAGCCCACGGGACGGTTCCTACGAGCAGTACTTC
cdr3_aa: CASSPRDGSYEQYF
clone_size: many
v_call: TRBV5-1
j_call: TRBJ2-7
d_call: -

cdr3_nt: TGTGCCAGCAGCGGCCCGCGGGGGGGAAACACCGGGGAGCTGTTTTTT
cdr3_aa: CASSGPRGGNTGELFF
clone_size: many
v_call: TRBV6-2/TRBV6-3
j_call: TRBJ2-2
d_call: TRBD2

cdr3_nt: TGCGCCAGCAGCCAAGGACCTTCCTCTGGGGCCAACGTCCTGACTTTC
cdr3_aa: CASSQGPSSGANVLTF
clone_size: many
v_call: TRBV4-3
j_call: TRBJ2-6
d_call: -

cdr3_nt: TGTGCCAGCAGCGCCAACGCGGGAGTTTACGACGAGCAGTACTTC
cdr3_aa: CASSANAGVYDEQYF
clone_size: many
v_call: TRBV6-2/TRBV6-3
j_call: TRBJ2-7
d_call: TRBD2

cdr3_nt: TGCGCCAGCAGCTCCCTGGCTAGCGGGGGCACAGATACGCAGTATTTT
cdr3_aa: CASSSLASGGTDTQYF
clone_size: many
v_call: TRBV5-1
j_call: TRBJ2-3
d_call: TRBD2

cdr3_nt: TGTGCCAGCAGTGGACTAGGGTACAGAAGTGGCACTGAAGCTTTCTTT
cdr3_aa: CASSGLGYRSGTEAFF
clone_size: many
v_call: TRBV6-1
j_call: TRBJ1-1
d_call: -

cdr3_nt: TGTGCCAGCAGCCGAGGACAGGGACCCCCGACAGATACGCAGTATTTT
cdr3_aa: CASSRGQGPPTDTQYF
clone_size: few
v_call: TRBV7-9
j_call: TRBJ2-3
d_call: TRBD1

cdr3_nt: TGTGCCAGCAGGGAACAGGGGGCTTCTCCCTACGAGCAGTACTTC
cdr3_aa: CASREQGASPYEQYF
clone_size: many
v_call: TRBV2
j_call: TRBJ2-7
d_call: TRBD1

cdr3_nt: TGTGCCAGCAGCCAATCCCAGGGCCCTGGAAACACCATATATTTT
cdr3_aa: CASSQSQGPGNTIYF
clone_size: -
v_call: TRBV7-3
j_call: TRBJ1-3
d_call: -

cdr3_nt: TGTGCCAGCAGTCAGACAGGGGCCTATGGCTACACCTTC
cdr3_aa: CASSQTGAYGYTF
clone_size: many
v_call: TRBV2
j_call: TRBJ1-2
d_call: TRBD1

cdr3_nt: TGTGCCAGCAGTTTATGGGTATTTGGGCAGTTCTTC
cdr3_aa: CASSLWVFGQFF
clone_size: many
v_call: TRBV28
j_call: TRBJ2-1
d_call: -

cdr3_nt: TGTGCCAGCAGTGAGTCTCGCGGGGGTCCCTACGAGCAGTACTTC
cdr3_aa: CASSESRGGPYEQYF
clone_size: many
v_call: TRBV2
j_call: TRBJ2-7
d_call: TRBD2

cdr3_nt: TGTGCCAGCAGCTCCCCGAGGGTTTCGGCCAAAAACATTCAGTACTTC
cdr3_aa: CASSSPRVSAKNIQYF
clone_size: many
v_call: TRBV11-2
j_call: TRBJ2-4
d_call: -

cdr3_nt: TGCGCCAGCAGCCAAGATAACGTCAGGACCCAGTACTTC
cdr3_aa: CASSQDNVRTQYF
clone_size: few
v_call: TRBV4-1
j_call: TRBJ2-5
d_call: -

cdr3_nt: TGTGCCAGCAGCTTAACGGTCCTAGCGAACCCCCCATACAATGAGCAGTTCTTC
cdr3_aa: CASSLTVLANPPYNEQFF
clone_size: few
v_call: TRBV7-3
j_call: TRBJ2-1
d_call: -

cdr3_nt: TGTGCCAGCAGTTACCTATCTTCGGGGTTCCGGAACACTGAAGCTTTCTTT
cdr3_aa: CASSYLSSGFRNTEAFF
clone_size: -
v_call: TRBV6-5
j_call: TRBJ1-1
d_call: -

cdr3_nt: TGTGCCAGCAGTTACTACGGGGGAAGTATGAACACTGAAGCTTTCTTT
cdr3_aa: CASSYYGGSMNTEAFF
clone_size: many
v_call: TRBV6-6
j_call: TRBJ1-1
d_call: -

cdr3_nt: TGTGCCAGCTCCTCCGAGGCATCAACCTACGAGCAGTACTTC
cdr3_aa: CASSSEASTYEQYF
clone_size: -
v_call: TRBV5-6
j_call: TRBJ2-7
d_call: -

cdr3_nt: TGTGCCAGCAGCCAGACAGGGGGCGAGAGGGCTGAAGCTTTCTTT
cdr3_aa: CASSQTGGERAEAFF
clone_size: -
v_call: TRBV12-3/TRBV12-4
j_call: TRBJ1-1
d_call: TRBD1

cdr3_nt: TGTGCCAGCAGTTTATCTTGGGGTAATCAGCCCCAGCATTTT
cdr3_aa: CASSLSWGNQPQHF
clone_size: -
v_call: TRBV27
j_call: TRBJ1-5
d_call: -

cdr3_nt: TGTGCCAGCAGTCGGGACAGGGACACTGAAGCTTTCTTT
cdr3_aa: CASSRDRDTEAFF
clone_size: many
v_call: TRBV5-4
j_call: TRBJ1-1
d_call: TRBD1

cdr3_nt: TGTGCCACCAGCAGAGATAGTAGGGATAGCCAAGAGACCCAGTACTTC
cdr3_aa: CATSRDSRDSQETQYF
clone_size: -
v_call: TRBV15
j_call: TRBJ2-5
d_call: -

cdr3_nt: TGTGCCAGCAGTTACTCGGGCAGGGAGCGCCTTAATTCACCCCTCCACTTT
cdr3_aa: CASSYSGRERLNSPLHF
clone_size: -
v_call: TRBV6-5
j_call: TRBJ1-6
d_call: -